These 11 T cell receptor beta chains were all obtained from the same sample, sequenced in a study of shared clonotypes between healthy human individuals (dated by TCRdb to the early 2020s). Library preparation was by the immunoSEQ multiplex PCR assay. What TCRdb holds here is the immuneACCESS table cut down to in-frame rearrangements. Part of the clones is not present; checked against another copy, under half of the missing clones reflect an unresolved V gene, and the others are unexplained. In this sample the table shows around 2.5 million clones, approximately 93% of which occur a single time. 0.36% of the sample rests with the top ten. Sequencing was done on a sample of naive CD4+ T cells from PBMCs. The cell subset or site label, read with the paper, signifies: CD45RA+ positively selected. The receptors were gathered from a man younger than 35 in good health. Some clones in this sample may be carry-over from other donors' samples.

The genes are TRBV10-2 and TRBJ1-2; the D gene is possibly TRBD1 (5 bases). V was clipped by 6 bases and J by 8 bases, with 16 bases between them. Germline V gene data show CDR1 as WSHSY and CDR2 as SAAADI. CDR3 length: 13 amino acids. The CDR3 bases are TGCGCCAGCAGCTCAGACAGAGCAGGGGGCTACACCTTC. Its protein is CASSSDRAGGYTF.

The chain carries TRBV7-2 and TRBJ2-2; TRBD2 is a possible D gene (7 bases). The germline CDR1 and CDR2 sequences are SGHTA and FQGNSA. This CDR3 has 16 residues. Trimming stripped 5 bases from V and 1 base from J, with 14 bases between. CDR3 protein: CASSRGALRNTGELFF. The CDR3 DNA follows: TGTGCCAGCAGCCGGGGGGCACTAAGGAACACCGGGGAGCTGTTTTTT.

In nucleotides, the CDR3 is TGTGCCAGCAGTTTAGGTGTGAGTTCTCAGCCCCAGCATTTT. It translates to CASSLGVSSQPQHF. V usage is TRBV28 and J usage is TRBJ1-5; D is unclear. V lost 2 bases, J lost 6 bases, and 11 bases lay in between. The CDR3 runs to 14 residues. Per germline, CDR1 MDHEN and CDR2 SYDVKM.

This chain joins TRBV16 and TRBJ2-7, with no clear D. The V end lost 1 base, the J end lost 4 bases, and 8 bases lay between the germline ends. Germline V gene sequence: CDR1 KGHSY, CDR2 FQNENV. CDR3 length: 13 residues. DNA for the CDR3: TGTGCCAGCAGCCAATTTGGCCGATACGAGCAGTACTTC. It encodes CASSQFGRYEQYF.

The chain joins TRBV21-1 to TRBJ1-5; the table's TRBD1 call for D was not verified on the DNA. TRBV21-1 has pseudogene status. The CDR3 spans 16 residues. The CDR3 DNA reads TGTGCCAGCAGCAAATACGACAGAACTAGCAATCAGCCCCAGCATTTT. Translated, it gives CASSKYDRTSNQPQHF.

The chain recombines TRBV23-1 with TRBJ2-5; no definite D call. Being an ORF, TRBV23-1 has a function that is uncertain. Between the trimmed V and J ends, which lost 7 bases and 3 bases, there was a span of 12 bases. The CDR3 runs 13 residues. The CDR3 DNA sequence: TGCGCCAGCACCCAAAGGGATGAAGAGACCCAGTACTTC. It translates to CASTQRDEETQYF.

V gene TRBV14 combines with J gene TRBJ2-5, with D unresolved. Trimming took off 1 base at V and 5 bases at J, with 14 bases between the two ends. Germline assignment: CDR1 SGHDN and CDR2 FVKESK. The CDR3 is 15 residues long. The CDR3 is CASSQGLWQEETQYF. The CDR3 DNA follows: TGTGCCAGCAGCCAAGGGCTTTGGCAGGAGGAGACCCAGTACTTC.

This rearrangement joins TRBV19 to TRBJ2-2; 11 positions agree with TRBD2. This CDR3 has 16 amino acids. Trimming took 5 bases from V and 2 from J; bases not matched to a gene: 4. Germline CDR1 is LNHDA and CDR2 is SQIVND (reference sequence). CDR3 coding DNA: TGTGCCAGTAGTGCACTAGCGGGAGATAACACCGGGGAGCTGTTTTTT. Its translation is CASSALAGDNTGELFF.

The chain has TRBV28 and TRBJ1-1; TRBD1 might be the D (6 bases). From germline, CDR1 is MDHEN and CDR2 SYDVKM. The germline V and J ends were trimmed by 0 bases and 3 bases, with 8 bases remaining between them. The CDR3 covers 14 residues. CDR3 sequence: CASSLWPGDTEAFF. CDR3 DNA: TGTGCCAGCAGTTTATGGCCAGGGGACACTGAAGCTTTCTTT.

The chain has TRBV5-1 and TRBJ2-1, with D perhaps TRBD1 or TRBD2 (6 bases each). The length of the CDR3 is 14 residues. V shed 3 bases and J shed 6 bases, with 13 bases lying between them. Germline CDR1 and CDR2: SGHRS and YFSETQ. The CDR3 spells CASSSDGGGNEQFF. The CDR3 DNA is TGCGCCAGCAGCTCGGACGGAGGGGGCAATGAGCAGTTCTTC.

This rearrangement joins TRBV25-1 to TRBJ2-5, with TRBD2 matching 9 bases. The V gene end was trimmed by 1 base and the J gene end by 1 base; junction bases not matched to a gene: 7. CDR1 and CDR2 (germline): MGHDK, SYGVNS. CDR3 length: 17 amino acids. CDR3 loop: CASSEWGASGTQETQYF. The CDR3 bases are TGTGCCAGCAGTGAATGGGGGGCTAGCGGGACCCAAGAGACCCAGTACTTC.